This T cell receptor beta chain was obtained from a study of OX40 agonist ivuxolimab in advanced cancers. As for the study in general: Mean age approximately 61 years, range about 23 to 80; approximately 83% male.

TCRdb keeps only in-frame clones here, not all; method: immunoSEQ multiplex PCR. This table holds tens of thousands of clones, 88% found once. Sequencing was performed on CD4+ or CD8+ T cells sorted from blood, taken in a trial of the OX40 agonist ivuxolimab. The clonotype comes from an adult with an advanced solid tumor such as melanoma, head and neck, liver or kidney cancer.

CDR3 loop: CASSHRDIDTDTQYF. The CDR3 DNA is TGCGCCAGCAGCCACCGGGACATAGACACAGATACGCAGTATTTT. The rearrangement links TRBV4-1 to TRBJ2-3, with D possibly matching TRBD1 (6 bases). This CDR3 comprises 15 residues. The V gene's germline CDR1 is MGHRA and CDR2 YSYEKL. The V end was cut by 3 bases, the J end by 2 bases, with 12 bases between.